This TCR beta chain was identified in a study of cytomegalovirus exposure and HLA in healthy donors. Study summary: Of several hundred genotyped donors, 81% grouped in the Caucasian-associated ancestry cluster. Whole-study findings and limits: When analyzed later, the rates of TCR association showed variation by HLA locus, with DRB1 the most and HLA-C the fewest. The classifier, whose performance was assessed in both the original and validation cohorts, reportedly diagnosed cytomegalovirus status with high specificity and sensitivity. In the analysis, some V segments, TRBV6-2 and TRBV6-3 included, were excluded as indistinguishable.

In regard to this clone: Antigen: not known.

This PCR relied on a set of 60 Vbeta primers and 13 Jbeta primers. Sequencing used immunoSEQ multiplex PCR; TCRdb keeps in-frame clones, though not all of them. The sample lists around 150,000 clones, around 86% occurring once. The CDR3 covers 11 residues. Germline CDR1 MDHEN, CDR2 SYDVKM. Trimming pared 4 bases from V and 15 bases from J, leaving 13 bases between. The sequence was collected from a human donor in good health. This rearrangement joins TRBV28 to TRBJ1-5; D remains unclear. Sequencing was carried out using PBMCs. CDR3 residues: CASSSRRVPHF. The CDR3 DNA reads as TGTGCCAGCAGTTCGAGGCGGGTTCCGCATTTT.